Below, 16 T cell receptor beta chains from the same sample are listed, as sequenced in a study of T cell responses to AZD1222 COVID-19 vaccine. The table came from immunoSEQ multiplex PCR; TCRdb's copy has only in-frame clones and leaves some out. In the table there are about 85,000 clones, around 85% of which are singletons. The source material was peripheral blood, sampled 28 days after the second AZD1222 dose. The receptors were sampled from an adult who received the AZD1222 COVID-19 vaccine.

The chain employs TRBV4-2 and TRBJ2-3, with D hard to call. V lost 0 bases to trimming and J lost 2 bases, with 12 bases between them. The germline CDR1 and CDR2 sequences are LGHNA and YNFKEQ. The CDR3 length is 16 residues. For the CDR3, the DNA is TGTGCCAGCAGCCAAGATCGGCTAGGATACACAGATACGCAGTATTTT. This encodes CASSQDRLGYTDTQYF.

The rearrangement links TRBV10-3 to TRBJ2-7; D is unclear. The CDR3 is 13 amino acids. The V gene's germline CDR1 is ENHRY and CDR2 SYGVKD. V gave up 0 bases and J gave up 1 base, with 4 bases separating them. The CDR3 loop reads CAISESTSYEQYF. In DNA, the CDR3 is TGTGCCATCAGTGAGTCCACATCCTACGAGCAGTACTTC.

The chain joins TRBV12-3 or TRBV12-4 to TRBJ1-5, with D tentatively TRBD1 (6 bases). Trimming removed 4 bases at V and 7 bases at J, with 8 bases between. This CDR3 region has 12 residues. CDR3 nucleotide sequence: TGTGCCAGCAGTTCGGACAGCCAGCCCCAGCATTTT. Its translation: CASSSDSQPQHF.

A single count supports this clone. The genes are TRBV9 and TRBJ1-3; the D gene is possibly TRBD1 (6 bases). Germline CDR1 and CDR2: SGDLS and YYNGEE. The CDR3 loop spans 19 amino acids. Trimming took off 0 bases at V and 4 bases at J, with 23 bases between the two ends. The DNA of the CDR3 is TGTGCCAGCAGCGTAGGGGGAGGGCTACAGGGAGTGGTGGGAAACACCATATATTTT. Protein sequence: CASSVGGGLQGVVGNTIYF.

This clone was counted between two and nine times. This rearrangement joins TRBV18 to TRBJ2-3, with a possible D match to TRBD2 (6 bases). Trimming removed 3 bases from V and 4 bases from J, with 17 bases in between. The germline CDR1 and CDR2 sequences are KGHSH and LQKENI. The CDR3 runs to 16 residues. The chain's CDR3 is CASSPSGGALSDTQYF. CDR3 DNA: TGTGCCAGCTCACCGTCCGGCGGGGCTTTGTCAGATACGCAGTATTTT.

The J gene is TRBJ2-2, the V gene TRBV7-3, with TRBD1 matching over 7 bases. Germline V gene data show CDR1 as SGHTA and CDR2 as FQGTGA. V was clipped by 1 base and J by 4 bases; unmatched bases: 9. CDR3 length: 17 residues. The CDR3 sequence is CASSLMSTGLGTGELFF. The CDR3 coding sequence is TGTGCCAGCAGCTTAATGTCGACAGGGCTGGGCACCGGGGAGCTGTTTTTT.

The chain joins TRBV7-9 to TRBJ1-2, with 7 positions matching TRBD1. The germline CDR1 and CDR2 sequences are SEHNR and FQNEAQ (reference sequence). Trimming took 4 bases from V and 7 from J; bases not matched to a gene: 9. The CDR3 runs 14 residues. The CDR3 here is CASSSLLRQGGYTF. The CDR3 DNA is TGTGCCAGCAGCTCCCTTCTCAGACAGGGTGGCTACACCTTC. Combining the CDR3 with reference TRBV7-9 and TRBJ1-2 gives the whole variable domain DTGVSQNPRHKITKRGQNVTFRCDPISEHNRLYWYRQTLGQGPEFLTYFQNEAQLEKSRLLSDRFSAERPKGSFSTLEIQRTEQGDSAMYLCASSSLLRQGGYTFGSGTRLTVV.

This clone has just a few counts. V and J are TRBV3-1 (or the pseudogene TRBV3-2) and TRBJ1-1; TRBD1 is a possible D gene (5 bases). Germline V gene sequence: CDR1 LGHDT, CDR2 YNNKEL (reference sequence). This CDR3 has 15 residues. V lost 0 bases, J lost 1 base, and 9 bases lay in between. The CDR3 loop reads CASSQERGGNTEAFF. Written as DNA, the CDR3 is TGTGCCAGCAGCCAAGAAAGGGGCGGGAACACTGAAGCTTTCTTT.

This clone has only one observation. The chain recombines TRBV7-2 with TRBJ2-3, with 7 bases that match TRBD2. V was clipped by 4 bases and J by 7 bases; unmatched bases: 14. CDR1 and CDR2 (germline): SGHTA, FQGNSA. The CDR3 is 16 amino acids. The DNA of the CDR3 is TGTGCCAGCAGCTCTCCGGGACTCTCCGGGAGGAATACGCAGTATTTT. It translates to CASSSPGLSGRNTQYF.

The chain links TRBV4-3 to TRBJ1-1; 7 bases fit TRBD1. The CDR3 runs 17 residues. The germline CDR1 and CDR2 sequences are LGHNA and YSLEER. V lost 1 base, J lost 3 bases, and 11 bases stayed unmatched. CDR3: CASSQVPQGPLDTEAFF. The CDR3 DNA reads as TGCGCCAGCAGCCAAGTCCCACAGGGGCCCCTGGACACTGAAGCTTTCTTT.

The V call is TRBV29-1, the J call TRBJ1-2; 7 bases fit TRBD1. Per the germline V gene, CDR1 is SQVTM and CDR2 is ANQGSEA. The CDR3 extends over 13 amino acids. J lost 4 bases, V lost 6 bases, and 8 bases had no gene match. The CDR3 DNA is TGCAGCGTGTCTACAGGGGACGGCTATGGCTACACCTTC. This encodes CSVSTGDGYGYTF.

This clone was recorded once. This chain connects TRBV28 to TRBJ2-1, with a tentative D call TRBD2 (5 bases). This CDR3 has 13 residues. Per germline, CDR1 MDHEN and CDR2 SYDVKM. V dropped 5 bases and J dropped 12 bases, with 17 bases sitting between them. Here the CDR3 reads CASSGGGGKRQFF. The CDR3 bases are TGTGCCAGCAGTGGAGGAGGAGGTAAGAGGCAGTTCTTC.

This clone has only one observation. The rearrangement links TRBV6-2 or TRBV6-3 to TRBJ2-7; D perhaps matches TRBD1 (7 bases). Per germline, CDR1 MNHEY and CDR2 SVGEGT. The CDR3 consists of 14 residues. V lost 5 bases, J lost 7 bases, and 18 bases lay in between. This chain's CDR3 is CASSQGGPTREQYF. The CDR3 DNA reads as TGTGCCAGCAGTCAGGGGGGCCCCACGAGGGAGCAGTACTTC.

V and J are TRBV1 and TRBJ2-2; the table calls TRBD2, which could not be checked here. TRBV1 is given as a pseudogene. The CDR3 is 22 amino acids. In DNA, the CDR3 is TGCACCAGCAGCAGCCAAGATAGGACTCGGAAGCGGGGGGGACCGAACACCGGGGAGCTGTTTTTT. Its translation: CTSSSQDRTRKRGGPNTGELFF.

The chain carries TRBV5-1 and TRBJ1-1; possible D gene TRBD1, 5 bases. V lost 0 bases and J 2 bases, leaving 8 bases between the germline ends. This CDR3 comprises 14 residues. The germline V gene encodes CDR1 SGHRS and CDR2 YFSETQ. In DNA, the CDR3 is TGCGCCAGCAGCTTGGGACAGCCAAACACTGAAGCTTTCTTT. It yields the protein CASSLGQPNTEAFF.

The chain links TRBV7-3 to TRBJ2-2, with D possibly being TRBD1 (6 bases). The germline CDR1 and CDR2 sequences are SGHTA and FQGTGA. CDR3 length: 15 amino acids. V was pared by 0 bases and J by 4 bases, with 9 bases between. DNA of the CDR3: TGTGCCAGCAGCTTAACGGTCAGGGGCACCGGGGAGCTGTTTTTT. Translated: CASSLTVRGTGELFF.